A single sample gave rise to the 11 T cell receptor beta chains below, sequenced in a study of blood T cells in healthy people across ages. PCR was performed a second time for 7 to 11 cycles using a sample-barcoded 5' primer and a J-beta primer mix. Each CDR3 protein is one row after TCRdb ran MiXCR on the 5' RACE reads. The data show 700,000 to 950,000 distinct CDR3 sequences, 58% seen once. Sequencing input: blood. These receptors all come from a man aged 25-45 years in good health.

The gene calls are TRBV7-8 and TRBJ2-7; TRBD2 is a possible D gene (6 bases). Judging by the DNA end, TRBJ2-5 fits better; the J call may be wrong. The CDR3 has 16 amino acids. Germline lookup yields CDR1 SGHVS and CDR2 FQNEAQ. CDR3 protein: CASSFSRGFVRETQYF. The DNA of the CDR3 is TGTGCCAGCAGCTTTTCCCGGGGGTTTGTTCGAGAGACCCAGTACTTC.

The genes are TRBV4-1 and TRBJ1-5, with 8 bases fitting TRBD1. The CDR3 has 14 amino acids. Germline V CDR1 and CDR2: MGHRA, YSYEKL. With 6 bases clipped from V and 5 bases from J, the junction kept 6 bases outside the gene matches. CDR3 nucleotides: TGCGCCAGCAGACCGACAGGGGAACATCAGCCCCAGCATTTT. Its translation is CASRPTGEHQPQHF.

Worth noting for this clonotype: A read error is possible here, since a much larger clone lies one base away. The chain employs TRBV20-1 and TRBJ2-7; possible D gene TRBD1, 6 bases. The ends were cut back, 1 base at V and 2 bases at J, with 9 bases in the middle. The CDR3 extends over 13 amino acids. Germline CDR1 is DFQATT and CDR2 is SNEGSKA (reference sequence). The DNA for the CDR3 is TGCAGTGCTAGAGTGGACAGAACCTACGAGCAGTACTTC. The encoded protein is CSARVDRTYEQYF.

The V and J genes are TRBV7-9 and TRBJ1-1; 8 positions match TRBD1. This CDR3 is 15 amino acids long. The germline gives CDR1 SEHNR, CDR2 FQNEAQ (reference sequence). V dropped 5 bases and J dropped 3; count of bases not matched to a gene: 8. CDR3 nucleotide sequence: TGTGCCAGCAGCAAGGACAGGGTTGGGGACACTGAAGCTTTCTTT. It translates to CASSKDRVGDTEAFF.

The chain combines TRBV5-1 with TRBJ2-5, with 10 positions matching TRBD2. Germline CDR1 and CDR2: SGHRS and YFSETQ. The V and J ends lost 3 bases and 11 bases, in that order; junction bases with no gene match: 7. The CDR3 contains 13 residues. The CDR3 sequence is CASSSGLAREQYF. CDR3 sequence (DNA): TGCGCCAGCAGCTCGGGACTAGCGAGAGAGCAGTACTTC.

The CDR3, as DNA: TGTGCCAGCAGTTACTCGGGCGGCGACTACGAGCAGTACTTC. As protein: CASSYSGGDYEQYF. This chain joins TRBV6-5 and TRBJ2-7, with D uncertain. This CDR3 has 14 amino acids. Per germline, CDR1 MNHEY and CDR2 SVGAGI. The V end was cut by 0 bases, the J end by 3 bases, with 9 bases between.

The CDR3 sequence is CASSLEGTDGYTF. The CDR3 nucleotides are TGTGCCAGCAGCTTAGAGGGAACGGATGGCTACACCTTC. The rearrangement joins TRBV7-9 to TRBJ1-2; no firm D call. V was trimmed by 1 base and J by 6 bases, leaving 9 bases between them. This CDR3 has 13 amino acids. The germline gives CDR1 SEHNR, CDR2 FQNEAQ (reference sequence).

CDR3 in DNA: TGCAGTGTGGTACAGGGCGACGAGCAGTACTTC. Translated, it gives CSVVQGDEQYF. This rearrangement joins TRBV20-1 to TRBJ2-7, with D possibly matching TRBD1 (6 bases). The CDR3 covers 11 residues. Trimming removed 7 bases from V and 5 bases from J, with 12 bases in between. The germline gives CDR1 DFQATT, CDR2 SNEGSKA (reference sequence).

V is TRBV7-9 and J is TRBJ1-1; D ambiguous. The germline V and J ends were trimmed by 1 base and 0 bases, with 9 bases remaining between them. The CDR3 is 15 residues long. Germline V lookup: CDR1 SEHNR, CDR2 FQNEAQ (reference sequence). The CDR3 region is CASSLDITMNTEAFF. In nucleotides, the CDR3 is TGTGCCAGCAGCTTAGATATTACGATGAACACTGAAGCTTTCTTT. The whole variable domain, remainder taken from reference TRBV7-9 and TRBJ1-1, is DTGVSQNPRHKITKRGQNVTFRCDPISEHNRLYWYRQTLGQGPEFLTYFQNEAQLEKSRLLSDRFSAERPKGSFSTLEIQRTEQGDSAMYLCASSLDITMNTEAFFGQGTRLTVV.

This clonotype is a singleton in its sample. This chain links TRBV6-6 with TRBJ1-5; D gene uncertain. Germline assignment: CDR1 MNHNY and CDR2 SVGAGI (reference sequence). The CDR3 length is 12 residues. V lost 6 bases and J 5 bases, leaving 8 bases between the germline ends. CDR3 DNA: TGTGCCAGCAGACCCAATGATCAGCCCCAGCATTTT. Its protein product is CASRPNDQPQHF.

This clonotype was seen only a few times. V is TRBV5-5 and J is TRBJ2-1; no definite D call. Trimming left V 4 bases short and J 6 bases short, with 11 bases between. In germline, CDR1 is SGHKS, CDR2 YYEKEE (reference sequence). The CDR3 totals 13 residues. The CDR3 coding sequence is TGTGCCAGCAGCCCCGGCCGCCTCAATGAGCAGTTCTTC. Translation gives CASSPGRLNEQFF.